A few counts support the clone carrying this T cell receptor (beta chain). V lost 10 bases to trimming and J lost 6 bases; unmatched junction nucleotides: 6. The CDR3 sequence is 12 residues long. Germline CDR1 reads MNHEY; CDR2 reads SMNVEV (reference sequence). This entry is derived from a study of blood T cell repertoires in COVID-19. The data were produced by immunoSEQ multiplex PCR, yet TCRdb's version contains in-frame clones alone and is incomplete. Of about 210,000 clones in the sample, 65% to 90% were seen once. This receptor was obtained from a woman between 50 and 59 years old with acute COVID-19. Sequencing used PBMCs or T cells enriched from blood (not recorded which). This chain links TRBV27 with TRBJ1-5, with 7 nucleotides matching TRBD1. CDR3 DNA: TGTGCCACCAGGGGGGGGAGTCAGCCCCAGCATTTT. Its protein product is CATRGGSQPQHF.